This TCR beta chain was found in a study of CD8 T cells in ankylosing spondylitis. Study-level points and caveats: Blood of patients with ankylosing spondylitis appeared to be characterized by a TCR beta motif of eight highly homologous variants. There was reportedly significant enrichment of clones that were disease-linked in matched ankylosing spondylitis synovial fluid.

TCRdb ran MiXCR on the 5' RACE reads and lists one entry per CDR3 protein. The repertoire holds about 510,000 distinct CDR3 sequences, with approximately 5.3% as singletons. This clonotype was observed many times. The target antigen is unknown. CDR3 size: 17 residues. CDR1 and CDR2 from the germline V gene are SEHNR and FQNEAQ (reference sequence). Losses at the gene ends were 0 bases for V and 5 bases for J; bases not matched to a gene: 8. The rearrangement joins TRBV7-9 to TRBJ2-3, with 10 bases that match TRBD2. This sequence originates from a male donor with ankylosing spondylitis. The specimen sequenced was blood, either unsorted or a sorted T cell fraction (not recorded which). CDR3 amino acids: CASSLAILAGAVDTQYF. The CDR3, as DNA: TGTGCCAGCAGCTTAGCGATCCTAGCGGGAGCCGTAGATACGCAGTATTTT.